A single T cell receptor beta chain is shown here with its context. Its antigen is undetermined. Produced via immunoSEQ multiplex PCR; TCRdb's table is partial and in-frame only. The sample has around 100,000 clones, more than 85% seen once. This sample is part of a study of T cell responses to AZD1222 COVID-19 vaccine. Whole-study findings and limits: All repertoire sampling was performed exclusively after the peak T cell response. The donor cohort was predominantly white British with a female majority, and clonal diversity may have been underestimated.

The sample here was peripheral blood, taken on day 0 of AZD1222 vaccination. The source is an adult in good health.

In DNA form, the CDR3 reads TGCGCCAGCAGTCAATCCGGGACAGGGAATGGCTACACCTTC. Protein sequence: CASSQSGTGNGYTF. This chain connects TRBV23-1 to TRBJ1-2; 9 nucleotides line up with TRBD1. TRBV23-1 is flagged as an ORF with uncertain function. The trim removed 0 bases at V and 6 bases at J, leaving 2 bases unmatched. This CDR3 comprises 14 residues.